A single sample gave rise to the 23 T cell receptor beta chains below, sequenced in a study of high-grade serous ovarian cancer treatment subgroups. Libraries were prepared by immunoSEQ multiplex PCR; TCRdb keeps only in-frame clonotypes and omits some of them. Here the sample spans around 4,500 clones, around four fifths being singletons. Tumor samples were taken before definitive surgery or chemotherapy. The sequenced sample consisted of tumor tissue. All receptors derive from a human donor with high-grade serous ovarian cancer.

This chain links TRBV7-2 with TRBJ1-3, with D maybe TRBD1 (6 bases). V was clipped by 5 bases and J by 0 bases, with 14 bases between them. CDR3 length: 16 amino acids. Germline V gene lookup returns CDR1 SGHTA and CDR2 FQGNSA. In DNA, the CDR3 is TGTGCCAGCAGCAGATCACAGGGAGCCTCTGGAAACACCATATATTTT. Translation: CASSRSQGASGNTIYF.

The chain has TRBV25-1 and TRBJ2-5; 7 bases fit TRBD1. Trimming took 5 bases from V and 3 from J; bases not matched to a gene: 6. The CDR3 contains 14 residues. Germline lookup yields CDR1 MGHDK and CDR2 SYGVNS. DNA of the CDR3: TGTGCCAGCAGTACCCCGGGACAGAAAGAGACCCAGTACTTC. It encodes CASSTPGQKETQYF.

This rearrangement joins TRBV2 to TRBJ2-1, with 9 bases fitting TRBD2. The germline gives CDR1 SNHLY, CDR2 FYNNEI. The CDR3 is 15 residues long. V was clipped by 4 bases and J by 2 bases; unmatched bases: 3. In DNA form, the CDR3 reads TGTGCCAGCAGTGGCGCGGGGGGGCCCTACAATGAGCAGTTCTTC. Translated: CASSGAGGPYNEQFF.

V is TRBV6-1 and J is TRBJ2-4, with D maybe TRBD1 (7 bases). Germline V gene sequence: CDR1 MNHNS, CDR2 SASEGT. Deletions cut 6 bases from V and 6 bases from J, with 12 bases between. The CDR3 covers 13 residues. The CDR3 DNA follows: TGTGCCAGCAGGACAGGGAGGTTAAACATTCAGTACTTC. The encoded protein is CASRTGRLNIQYF.

This chain connects TRBV7-9 to TRBJ2-2, with D hard to call. The CDR3 sequence is 16 residues long. Germline CDR1 SEHNR, CDR2 FQNEAQ (reference sequence). V was shortened by 0 bases and J by 0 bases, with 8 bases between the two germline ends. CDR3 protein: CASSLAGSSNTGELFF. The DNA for the CDR3 is TGTGCCAGCAGCTTAGCGGGTTCATCGAACACCGGGGAGCTGTTTTTT.

The chain recombines TRBV7-8 with TRBJ2-3, with D possibly being TRBD2 (6 bases). The V end was cut by 5 bases, the J end by 2 bases, with 14 bases between. CDR1 SGHVS and CDR2 FQNEAQ come from the germline V gene. This CDR3 has 15 residues. CDR3 sequence reads: CASSGTRGTTDTQYF. The CDR3 region has the DNA TGTGCCAGCAGCGGGACCCGGGGGACCACAGATACGCAGTATTTT. Drawing the rest from reference TRBV7-8 and TRBJ2-3, the complete variable domain is GAGVSQSPRYKVAKRGQDVALRCDPISGHVSLFWYQQALGQGPEFLTYFQNEAQLDKSGLPSDRFFAERPEGSVSTLKIQRTQQEDSAVYLCASSGTRGTTDTQYFGPGTRLTVL.

DNA for the CDR3: TGTGCCAGCAGCCTCTGGACCGAATTCACCGGGGAGCTGTTTTTT. Translated, it gives CASSLWTEFTGELFF. The gene calls are TRBV7-2 and TRBJ2-2, with no clear D. The CDR3 has 15 residues. Germline assignment: CDR1 SGHTA and CDR2 FQGNSA. Trimming took off 5 bases at V and 4 bases at J, with 14 bases between the two ends.

V is TRBV5-6 and J is TRBJ2-7; 9 bases are shared with TRBD1. Germline V lookup: CDR1 SGHDT, CDR2 YYEEEE. The CDR3 runs 13 residues. V lost 4 bases and J lost 6; bases outside the gene matches: 5. The chain's CDR3 is CASSMGQGGEQYF. For the CDR3, the DNA is TGTGCCAGCAGCATGGGACAGGGAGGCGAGCAGTACTTC.

The rearrangement joins TRBV27 to TRBJ1-1; D unclear. This CDR3 has 13 residues. Germline loops: CDR1 MNHEY, CDR2 SMNVEV (reference sequence). V was pared by 5 bases and J by 0 bases, with 7 bases between. The CDR3 DNA reads TGTGCCAGCAGTCCCTTTATGAACACTGAAGCTTTCTTT. Translated, it gives CASSPFMNTEAFF.

By sample fraction, this clone is large. The rearrangement joins TRBV2 to TRBJ1-2; 12 nucleotides match TRBD1. The CDR3 spans 14 residues. V was pared by 7 bases and J by 7 bases, with 7 bases of the junction left unmatched. In germline, CDR1 is SNHLY, CDR2 FYNNEI. The CDR3 coding sequence is TGTGCCAGCACCCCGGGACAGGGGGCACGTGGCTACACCTTC. Translating it yields CASTPGQGARGYTF.

The V call is TRBV19, the J call TRBJ2-2, with D tentatively TRBD2 (6 bases). The CDR3 is 17 residues long. The V gene's germline CDR1 is LNHDA and CDR2 SQIVND (reference sequence). Trimming removed 0 bases from V and 6 bases from J, with 17 bases in between. The CDR3 is CASSIDLWGDSPGELFF. The CDR3, as DNA: TGTGCCAGTAGTATAGATTTGTGGGGGGATTCTCCCGGGGAGCTGTTTTTT.

V is TRBV6-1 and J is TRBJ1-5, with 11 positions matching TRBD1. In germline, CDR1 is MNHNS, CDR2 SASEGT. J was trimmed by 7 bases and V by 8 bases; bases with no gene match: 7. The CDR3 is 14 residues long. The CDR3 DNA reads as TGTGCCAGCGGGACAGGGGGAGGAGGACAGCCCCAGCATTTT. This sequence encodes CASGTGGGGQPQHF.

V usage is TRBV7-9 and J usage is TRBJ2-5; D call uncertain. Trimming shortened V by 2 bases and J by 7 bases, and 14 bases separated the two germline ends. Germline loops: CDR1 SEHNR, CDR2 FQNEAQ (reference sequence). The CDR3 is 14 amino acids. CDR3: CASSLISSLGTQYF. The DNA for the CDR3 is TGTGCCAGCAGCTTAATATCGTCCCTGGGGACCCAGTACTTC.

This clone was counted only a few times. The chain couples TRBV29-1 to TRBJ2-7; weak D call: TRBD2 (7 bases). Germline V gene lookup returns CDR1 SQVTM and CDR2 ANQGSEA. This CDR3 has 13 residues. Trimming pared 0 bases from V and 6 bases from J, leaving 12 bases between. The CDR3 sequence: CSVEDGGASEQYF. CDR3 in DNA: TGCAGCGTTGAAGATGGGGGGGCCTCCGAGCAGTACTTC.

The chain employs TRBV30 and TRBJ2-7; no firm D call. The CDR3 runs to 12 residues. From germline, CDR1 is GTSNPN and CDR2 SVGIG (reference sequence). V was shortened by 3 bases and J by 0 bases, with 6 bases between the two germline ends. CDR3 residues: CAWRGGSYEQYF. The CDR3 DNA is TGTGCCTGGAGGGGCGGCTCCTACGAGCAGTACTTC.

The rearrangement joins TRBV6-6 to TRBJ2-1, with 10 bases that match TRBD1. Germline trimming cut 2 bases from V and 14 bases from J; bases unmatched to any gene: 9. Looked up from germline, CDR1 is MNHNY and CDR2 is SVGAGI (reference sequence). The CDR3 is 14 residues long. CDR3 DNA sequence: TGTGCCAGCAGTTACCCAGGACAGGGGGTCGTTAAGTTCTTC. The encoded protein is CASSYPGQGVVKFF.

The chain uses TRBV9 and TRBJ2-3; no reliable D call. Germline V lookup: CDR1 SGDLS, CDR2 YYNGEE. The CDR3 has 13 residues. Deletions cut 0 bases from V and 6 bases from J, with 8 bases between. The CDR3, as DNA: TGTGCCAGCAGCGTAGACACTGGCGATACGCAGTATTTT. It specifies CASSVDTGDTQYF. The full variable domain, completed using reference TRBV9 and TRBJ2-3, is DSGVTQTPKHLITATGQRVTLRCSPRSGDLSVYWYQQSLDQGLQFLIQYYNGEERAKGNILERFSAQQFPDLHSELNLSSLELGDSALYFCASSVDTGDTQYFGPGTRLTVL.

This chain joins TRBV28 and TRBJ2-3, with D perhaps TRBD2 (5 bases). V was trimmed by 6 bases and J by 10 bases, leaving 20 bases between them. Germline CDR1 and CDR2: MDHEN and SYDVKM. CDR3 length equals 14 residues. CDR3 coding DNA: TGTGCCAGCAGGCAAACTAGTACCACCTTTGCGCAGTATTTT. Encoded protein: CASRQTSTTFAQYF. Filled out from reference TRBV28 and TRBJ2-3, the complete variable domain reads DVKVTQSSRYLVKRTGEKVFLECVQDMDHENMFWYRQDPGLGLRLIYFSYDVKMKEKGDIPEGYSVSREKKERFSLILESASTNQTSMYLCASRQTSTTFAQYFGPGTRLTVL.

The chain couples TRBV7-2 to TRBJ2-7; D remains ambiguous. Germline loops: CDR1 SGHTA, CDR2 FQGNSA. V lost 6 bases and J lost 0, with 9 bases in between. The CDR3 contains 13 residues. CDR3 bases: TGTGCCAGCAGAACTGACTTCTCCTACGAGCAGTACTTC. It specifies CASRTDFSYEQYF.

This clone came up a few times. The chain uses TRBV11-2 and TRBJ1-2, with D perhaps TRBD1 (5 bases). CDR3 length equals 15 residues. V lost 3 bases and J 2 bases, leaving 13 bases between the germline ends. Germline V gives CDR1 SGHAT, CDR2 FQNNGV. This CDR3 reads CASSLDITRNYGYTF. CDR3 coding DNA: TGTGCCAGCAGCTTGGACATCACCCGGAACTATGGCTACACCTTC.

The chain links TRBV5-8 to TRBJ1-1, with D possibly being TRBD1 (6 bases). Per the germline V gene, CDR1 is SGHTS and CDR2 is YDEGEE. The V gene lost 4 bases and the J gene lost 0 bases, with 19 bases spanning the gap. The CDR3 covers 17 residues. This chain's CDR3 is CASSTPYRVRMNTEAFF. As DNA, the CDR3 is TGTGCCAGCAGCACACCTTACAGGGTGCGAATGAACACTGAAGCTTTCTTT.

The J gene is TRBJ2-3, the V gene TRBV10-3; 8 positions agree with TRBD1. V lost 0 bases and J lost 1; bases outside the gene matches: 6. In germline, CDR1 is ENHRY, CDR2 SYGVKD. The CDR3 loop spans 17 amino acids. The CDR3 DNA is TGTGCCATCAGTGAGTCCACGGCGACAGGGGGCACAGATACGCAGTATTTT. This translates into CAISESTATGGTDTQYF.

This rearrangement joins TRBV7-9 to TRBJ2-5, with TRBD2 as a possible D gene (5 bases). This CDR3 region has 14 residues. Germline CDR1 reads SEHNR; CDR2 reads FQNEAQ (reference sequence). Trimming removed 5 bases at V and 5 bases at J, with 15 bases between. The CDR3 sequence is CASSQQLREETQYF. The CDR3 nucleotides read TGTGCCAGCAGCCAGCAATTAAGGGAGGAGACCCAGTACTTC.